This T cell receptor beta chain comes out of a study of CD8 T cells in ankylosing spondylitis. Study-level findings and limits: Disease-associated clones were reportedly significantly overrepresented in matched ankylosing spondylitis synovial fluid.

Each CDR3 protein gets one entry after TCRdb re-called the 5' RACE reads with MiXCR. The sample has approximately 150,000 distinct CDR3 sequences; more than 40% are singletons. In germline, CDR1 is SNHLY, CDR2 FYNNEI. V lost 6 bases, J lost 3 bases, and 12 bases lay in between. CDR3 length: 13 residues. Points on this clonotype: Its cognate antigen is unknown.

The chain combines TRBV2 with TRBJ2-7; the D gene is possibly TRBD2 (5 bases). The sequencing input was synovial fluid, either unsorted or a sorted T cell fraction (not recorded which). This clonotype was sampled from a male donor with ankylosing spondylitis. CDR3 nucleotides: TGTGCCAGCAGGGAAAAAGAGGGCTACGAGCAGTACTTC. Translated: CASREKEGYEQYF. The whole variable domain, remainder taken from reference TRBV2 and TRBJ2-7, is EPEVTQTPSHQVTQMGQEVILRCVPISNHLYFYWYRQILGQKVEFLVSFYNNEISEKSEIFDDQFSVERPDGSNFTLKIRSTKLEDSAMYFCASREKEGYEQYFGPGTRLTVT.